The 32 T cell receptor beta chains below were found in one sample sequenced in a study of T cells in Graves' hyperthyroidism and ophthalmopathy. It was RNA transcripts that yielded the amplified TCR beta CDR3 regions. RT-PCR in the first round (using the HTBI primer set) targeted the TCR CDR3. TCRdb reanalysed the multiplex PCR reads using MiXCR and keeps one entry per CDR3 protein. Here the sample spans a few hundred thousand distinct CDR3 sequences, around 15% being singletons. The sequencing sample was made of blood. Source of these receptors: a woman aged 18-30 years with Graves' hyperthyroidism.

This clonotype was seen many times. This chain joins TRBV24-1 and TRBJ2-1; TRBD2 agrees at 16 bases. V lost 3 bases to trimming and J lost 10 bases; unmatched junction nucleotides: 5. The CDR3 spans 16 residues. Germline CDR1 reads KGHDR; CDR2 reads SFDVKD. CDR3 protein: CATSDGGLAGGREQFF. The CDR3 bases are TGTGCCACCAGTGATGGGGGACTAGCGGGAGGGCGCGAGCAGTTCTTC.

The rearrangement links TRBV20-1 to TRBJ1-5; the D gene is possibly TRBD1 (5 bases). The CDR3 sequence is 14 residues long. Germline values: CDR1 DFQATT, CDR2 SNEGSKA (reference sequence). Between the trimmed V and J ends, which lost 5 bases and 0 bases, there was a span of 11 bases. In DNA form, the CDR3 reads TGCAGTGCTGGCCGGGACGGTAGCAATCAGCCCCAGCATTTT. It yields the protein CSAGRDGSNQPQHF.

This clonotype was recorded at least ten times. The V call is TRBV27, the J call TRBJ2-7; 10 bases map to TRBD2. Germline-derived CDR1 and CDR2 are MNHEY and SMNVEV (reference sequence). The CDR3 has 16 residues. V lost 3 bases, J lost 6 bases, and 11 bases stayed unmatched. The CDR3 DNA reads as TGTGCCAGCAGTTTCCGTAGACTAGCGGGTTCGGCCGAGCAGTACTTC. Translated: CASSFRRLAGSAEQYF.

This clonotype was recorded at least ten times. The gene calls are TRBV20-1 and TRBJ1-2; the D gene is possibly TRBD1 (6 bases). The CDR3 is made up of 13 amino acids. The germline CDR1 and CDR2 sequences are DFQATT and SNEGSKA (reference sequence). V dropped 0 bases and J dropped 4 bases, with 9 bases sitting between them. CDR3 residues: CSARDSRGYGYTF. CDR3 DNA: TGCAGTGCTAGAGATTCCAGGGGCTATGGCTACACCTTC.

This clonotype was observed a handful of times. An end of the junction differs from the germline gene, which may be a read error. This sequence joins TRBV3-1 and TRBJ2-1; D not certain. Per germline, CDR1 LGHDT and CDR2 YNNKEL (reference sequence). This CDR3 is 12 amino acids long. The CDR3 sequence: CASSLRYNEQSF. CDR3 DNA: TGTGCCAGCAGCTTGCGGTACAATGAGCAGTCCTTC.

The chain joins TRBV7-9 to TRBJ2-2; no reliable D call. Germline V gene data show CDR1 as SEHNR and CDR2 as FQNEAQ (reference sequence). The CDR3 runs 14 residues. V shed 5 bases and J shed 4 bases, with 11 bases lying between them. CDR3 nucleotide sequence: TGTGCCAGCAGCACCGTCCGGATCACCGGGGAGCTGTTTTTT. Translated, it gives CASSTVRITGELFF.

This clonotype was counted between two and nine times. This rearrangement joins TRBV9 to TRBJ2-5; 12 bases match TRBD2. From germline, CDR1 is SGDLS and CDR2 YYNGEE. The junction had 10 bases not matched to a gene; V was cut back by 3 bases and J by 1 base. This CDR3 comprises 18 residues. Here the CDR3 DNA reads TGTGCCAGCAGCGCCACGCTAGCGGGAGGGTCGGGCCAAGAGACCCAGTACTTC. Amino acid sequence: CASSATLAGGSGQETQYF.

The chain carries TRBV12-3 or TRBV12-4 and TRBJ2-1; 9 bases align to TRBD1. V lost 7 bases, J lost 7 bases, and 8 bases stayed unmatched. The CDR3 is 14 residues long. The CDR3 DNA is TGTGCCAGCAACATCGGGACAGGGTGGAATGAGCAGTTCTTC. Translation: CASNIGTGWNEQFF.

This clonotype was seen ten or more times. The chain couples TRBV15 to TRBJ1-2; 11 bases map to TRBD1. The CDR3 is 15 amino acids. V lost 11 bases and J lost 7; bases outside the gene matches: 15. Looked up from germline, CDR1 is LNHNV and CDR2 is YYDKDF (reference sequence). The CDR3 loop reads CAALSTGQGVSGYTF. In nucleotides, the CDR3 is TGTGCCGCACTTTCAACGGGACAGGGGGTTAGTGGCTACACCTTC.

This clonotype appeared a few times. The J gene is TRBJ2-2, the V gene TRBV5-1, with 8 positions matching TRBD2. V shed 2 bases, J shed 2 bases, and the junction held 5 bases outside the gene matches. Germline lookup yields CDR1 SGHRS and CDR2 YFSETQ. The CDR3 runs to 16 residues. CDR3 bases: TGCGCCAGCAGCTTTCAAGCGGGAGATAACACCGGGGAGCTGTTTTTT. Protein: CASSFQAGDNTGELFF. Looking up the rest from reference TRBV5-1 and TRBJ2-2 gives the full variable domain: KAGVTQTPRYLIKTRGQQVTLSCSPISGHRSVSWYQQTPGQGLQFLFEYFSETQRNKGNFPGRFSGRQFSNSRSEMNVSTLELGDSALYLCASSFQAGDNTGELFFGEGSRLTVL.

The chain has TRBV5-5 and TRBJ2-5, with a tentative D call TRBD1 (6 bases). Germline V gene lookup returns CDR1 SGHKS and CDR2 YYEKEE (reference sequence). The CDR3 contains 15 residues. Trimming pared 2 bases from V and 4 bases from J, leaving 15 bases between. CDR3 DNA sequence: TGTGCCAGCAGCTTACAAACAGGGATACGAGAGACCCAGTACTTC. It yields the protein CASSLQTGIRETQYF.

This clonotype was recorded many times. This sequence joins TRBV30 and TRBJ1-2; D gene unclear. V was trimmed by 2 bases and J by 4 bases, leaving 14 bases between them. This CDR3 spans 14 amino acids. The germline V gene has CDR1 GTSNPN and CDR2 SVGIG (reference sequence). CDR3 DNA: TGTGCCTGGAGTTTACTAGGAGGGCTCTATGGCTACACCTTC. It translates to CAWSLLGGLYGYTF.

This clonotype was counted many times. The J gene is TRBJ2-7, the V gene TRBV12-3 or TRBV12-4; 7 bases line up with TRBD2. The CDR3 has 16 amino acids. The V gene end was trimmed by 10 bases and the J gene end by 3 bases; junction bases not matched to a gene: 18. Here the CDR3 DNA reads TGTGCCATCATGAATAGCGGCCATAGGGACTACTACGAGCAGTACTTC. Protein: CAIMNSGHRDYYEQYF.

This clonotype has a count of ten or more. The rearrangement links TRBV6-1 to TRBJ2-5; the match to TRBD2 covers 12 bases. V shed 6 bases, J shed 9 bases, and the junction held 17 bases outside the gene matches. Germline V gene lookup returns CDR1 MNHNS and CDR2 SASEGT. CDR3 length: 17 amino acids. DNA of the CDR3: TGTGCCAGCAGGCAGACTAGCGGGAGCCCCCGGGGGGAGCCCCAGTACTTC. This sequence encodes CASRQTSGSPRGEPQYF.

The sample holds a few counts of this clonotype. The chain recombines TRBV12-5 with TRBJ2-1; the D gene is possibly TRBD1 (6 bases). The germline CDR1 and CDR2 sequences are LGHNT and FRNRAP. Deletions cut 7 bases from V and 0 bases from J, with 10 bases between. The CDR3 runs to 14 residues. This CDR3 is CASVSGVSYNEQFF. Written as DNA, the CDR3 is TGTGCTAGTGTTTCAGGGGTCTCCTACAATGAGCAGTTCTTC.

This clonotype was recorded many times. This rearrangement joins TRBV4-1 to TRBJ2-3, with D possibly being TRBD1 or TRBD2 (5 bases each). The CDR3 consists of 15 residues. The germline gives CDR1 MGHRA, CDR2 YSYEKL. Trimming cost V 0 bases and J 1 base, with 8 bases left between them. The CDR3 DNA sequence: TGCGCCAGCAGCCAAGATTCGGGACGCACAGATACGCAGTATTTT. Protein product: CASSQDSGRTDTQYF.

This clonotype was counted at least ten times. The chain carries TRBV20-1 and TRBJ2-1, with TRBD2 matching over 8 bases. Germline V gene lookup returns CDR1 DFQATT and CDR2 SNEGSKA (reference sequence). The junction had 10 bases not matched to a gene; V was cut back by 0 bases and J by 9 bases. There are 15 residues in the CDR3. The CDR3 is CSARDGTGGPVEQFF. CDR3 nucleotides: TGCAGTGCTAGAGACGGGACGGGAGGGCCGGTTGAGCAGTTCTTC.

This clonotype was observed at least ten times. The chain is built from TRBV19 and TRBJ2-2; the D gene is possibly TRBD2 (5 bases). V lost 8 bases, J lost 5 bases, and 15 bases lay in between. The CDR3 covers 14 residues. In germline, CDR1 is LNHDA, CDR2 SQIVND (reference sequence). CDR3 loop: CASLSGYATGELFF. For the CDR3, the DNA is TGTGCCAGTTTGAGCGGCTATGCTACCGGGGAGCTGTTTTTT.

This clonotype was seen many times. The V gene is TRBV2, the J gene TRBJ2-1; D is unresolved. In germline, CDR1 is SNHLY, CDR2 FYNNEI. The length of the CDR3 is 13 residues. V shed 7 bases and J shed 4 bases, with 11 bases lying between them. The CDR3 is CASTPDSYNEQFF. In DNA, the CDR3 is TGTGCCAGCACCCCAGACTCTTACAATGAGCAGTTCTTC.

This clonotype was detected a few times. The chain joins TRBV6-2 or TRBV6-3 to TRBJ2-1; D not resolved. With 5 bases removed from V and 0 bases from J, the gap between germline ends came to 11 bases. Germline V gives CDR1 MNHEY, CDR2 SVGEGT. CDR3 size: 15 residues. The CDR3 protein is CASSIAVGSYNEQFF. In nucleotides, the CDR3 is TGTGCCAGCAGTATAGCAGTCGGCTCCTACAATGAGCAGTTCTTC.

This clonotype has just a few counts. The genes are TRBV19 and TRBJ1-5; no clear D. V was pared by 3 bases and J by 0 bases, with 6 bases between. Germline V lookup: CDR1 LNHDA, CDR2 SQIVND (reference sequence). The CDR3 consists of 14 residues. CDR3 residues: CASSMDGSNQPQHF. CDR3 in DNA: TGTGCCAGTAGTATGGACGGTAGCAATCAGCCCCAGCATTTT.

This clonotype was detected ten times or more. The chain joins TRBV27 to TRBJ2-1, with 9 positions matching TRBD2. The J segment lost 8 bases and the V segment lost 1 base, leaving 9 bases of the junction unmatched. From germline, CDR1 is MNHEY and CDR2 SMNVEV (reference sequence). This CDR3 contains 16 residues. CDR3 in DNA: TGTGCCAGCAGTTTATTAGCGGGGGAGGCCTGGGATGAGCAGTTCTTC. Translated: CASSLLAGEAWDEQFF.

CDR3: CASSQRSGQLNTEAFF. The CDR3 nucleotides are TGCGCCAGCAGCCAGAGGTCGGGACAATTGAACACTGAAGCTTTCTTT. The rearrangement uses TRBV4-1 and TRBJ1-1, with D maybe TRBD1 (6 bases). The CDR3 has 16 amino acids. CDR1 is MGHRA and CDR2 is YSYEKL in the germline V gene. Trimming took 3 bases from V and 0 from J, leaving 14 bases between them.

This clonotype was seen only a few times. The chain combines TRBV30 with TRBJ2-7, with a weak D call TRBD2 (6 bases). The CDR3 spans 15 residues. Germline CDR1 reads GTSNPN; CDR2 reads SVGIG (reference sequence). The V and J ends lost 0 bases and 2 bases respectively, with 14 bases between them. DNA for the CDR3: TGTGCCTGGAGTGTAGGCGGGACCGGGGCCTACGAGCAGTACTTC. Translating gives CAWSVGGTGAYEQYF.

This clonotype was seen ten or more times. The genes are TRBV12-5 and TRBJ1-1; TRBD1 might be the D (6 bases). Germline V CDR1 and CDR2: LGHNT, FRNRAP. With 5 bases removed from V and 1 base from J, the gap between germline ends came to 11 bases. The CDR3 covers 14 residues. The CDR3 DNA sequence: TGTGCTAGTGGTGTCGGGACACCGAACACTGAAGCTTTCTTT. It specifies CASGVGTPNTEAFF.

The chain has TRBV7-9 and TRBJ2-3, with D possibly being TRBD1 (5 bases). The V gene lost 8 bases and the J gene lost 4 bases, with 7 bases spanning the gap. The CDR3 loop spans 11 amino acids. Germline V gene data show CDR1 as SEHNR and CDR2 as FQNEAQ (reference sequence). CDR3 loop: CASVQADTQYF. CDR3 sequence (DNA): TGTGCCAGCGTACAGGCAGATACGCAGTATTTT.

This clonotype was counted at least ten times. The V call is TRBV25-1, the J call TRBJ2-3; the D gene is possibly TRBD2 (6 bases). V lost 2 bases and J lost 1, with 13 bases in between. The CDR3 runs to 16 residues. CDR1 and CDR2 (germline): MGHDK, SYGVNS. The DNA for the CDR3 is TGTGCCAGCAGTGAACGACGGGACTTCCGCACAGATACGCAGTATTTT. Amino acid sequence: CASSERRDFRTDTQYF.

This clonotype was picked up many times. The chain uses TRBV20-1 and TRBJ2-2; tentative D call: TRBD2 (6 bases). The V and J ends lost 5 bases and 4 bases respectively, with 14 bases between them. The CDR3 contains 14 residues. Germline V gives CDR1 DFQATT, CDR2 SNEGSKA (reference sequence). CDR3 sequence: CSASGGPGTGELFF. CDR3 nucleotides: TGCAGTGCTTCCGGAGGGCCTGGCACCGGGGAGCTGTTTTTT.

V and J are TRBV5-1 and TRBJ2-1; 8 bases agree with TRBD2. The CDR3 consists of 16 residues. The trim removed 0 bases at V and 8 bases at J, leaving 10 bases unmatched. CDR1 is SGHRS, CDR2 YFSETQ, per germline. CDR3 coding DNA: TGCGCCAGCAGCTTGGTATCGGGAGGGCCAGTCGATGAGCAGTTCTTC. Its protein is CASSLVSGGPVDEQFF.

This clonotype showed up just a few times. In DNA, the CDR3 is TGTGCCACCAGCAGGGGGCTGGGGTTCTATGGCTACACCTTC. Amino acids: CATSRGLGFYGYTF. The chain has TRBV15 and TRBJ1-2, with D possibly matching TRBD1 (5 bases). This CDR3 region has 14 residues. Deletions cut 3 bases from V and 4 bases from J, with 12 bases between. Germline V gene sequence: CDR1 LNHNV, CDR2 YYDKDF (reference sequence). The full variable domain, completed using reference TRBV15 and TRBJ1-2, is DAMVIQNPRYQVTQFGKPVTLSCSQTLNHNVMYWYQQKSSQAPKLLFHYYDKDFNNEADTPDNFQSRRPNTSFCFLDIRSPGLGDTAMYLCATSRGLGFYGYTFGSGTRLTVV.

The chain joins TRBV3-1 to TRBJ2-7; D possibly uses TRBD1 or TRBD2 (6 bases each). V dropped 3 bases and J dropped 4 bases, with 16 bases sitting between them. The CDR3 contains 15 residues. CDR1 is LGHDT, CDR2 YNNKEL, per germline (reference sequence). In nucleotides, the CDR3 is TGTGCCAGCAGCCAGTGGGGGGCGCAAGTATACGAGCAGTACTTC. It encodes CASSQWGAQVYEQYF.

This clonotype was observed at least ten times. V is TRBV27 and J is TRBJ2-7; 12 bases align to TRBD2. Germline values: CDR1 MNHEY, CDR2 SMNVEV (reference sequence). V gave up 6 bases and J gave up 5 bases; unmatched junction bases: 8. The CDR3 has 15 amino acids. The chain's CDR3 is CASRDRLAGAHEQYF. CDR3 coding DNA: TGTGCCAGCAGGGATAGACTAGCGGGAGCCCACGAGCAGTACTTC.